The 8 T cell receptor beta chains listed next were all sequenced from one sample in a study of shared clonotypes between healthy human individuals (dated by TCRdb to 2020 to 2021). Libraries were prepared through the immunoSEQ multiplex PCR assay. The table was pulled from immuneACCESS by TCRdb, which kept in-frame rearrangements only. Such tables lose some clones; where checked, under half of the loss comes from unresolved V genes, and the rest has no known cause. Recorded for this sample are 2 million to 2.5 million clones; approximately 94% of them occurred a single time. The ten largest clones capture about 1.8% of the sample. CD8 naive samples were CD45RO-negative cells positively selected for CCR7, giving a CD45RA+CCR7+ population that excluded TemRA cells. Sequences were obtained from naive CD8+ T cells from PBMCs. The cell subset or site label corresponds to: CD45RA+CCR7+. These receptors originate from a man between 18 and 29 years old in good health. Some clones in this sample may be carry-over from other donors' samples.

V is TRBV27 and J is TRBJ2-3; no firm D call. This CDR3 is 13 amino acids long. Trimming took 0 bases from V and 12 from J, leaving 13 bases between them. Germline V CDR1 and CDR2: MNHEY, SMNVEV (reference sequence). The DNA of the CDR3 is TGTGCCAGCAGTTTATCCCCCACACAACCCCAGTATTTT. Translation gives CASSLSPTQPQYF.

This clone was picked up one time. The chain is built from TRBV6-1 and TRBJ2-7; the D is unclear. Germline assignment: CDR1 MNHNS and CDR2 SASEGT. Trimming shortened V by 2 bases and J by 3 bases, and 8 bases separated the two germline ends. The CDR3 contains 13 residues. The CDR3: CASSEWVLYEQYF. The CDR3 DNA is TGTGCCAGCAGTGAATGGGTGCTCTACGAGCAGTACTTC.

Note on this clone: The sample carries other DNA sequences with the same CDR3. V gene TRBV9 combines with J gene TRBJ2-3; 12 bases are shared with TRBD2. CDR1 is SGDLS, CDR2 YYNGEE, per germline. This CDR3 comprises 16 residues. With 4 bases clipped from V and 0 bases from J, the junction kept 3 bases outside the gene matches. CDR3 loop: CASSTGLAGSTDTQYF. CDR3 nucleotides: TGTGCCAGCAGCACTGGACTAGCGGGGAGCACAGATACGCAGTATTTT.

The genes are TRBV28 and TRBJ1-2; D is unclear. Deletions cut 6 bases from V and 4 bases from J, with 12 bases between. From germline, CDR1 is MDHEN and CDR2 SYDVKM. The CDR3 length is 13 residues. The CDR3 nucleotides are TGTGCCAGCAGCCAAGGGCAGCGCTATGGCTACACCTTC. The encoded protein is CASSQGQRYGYTF.

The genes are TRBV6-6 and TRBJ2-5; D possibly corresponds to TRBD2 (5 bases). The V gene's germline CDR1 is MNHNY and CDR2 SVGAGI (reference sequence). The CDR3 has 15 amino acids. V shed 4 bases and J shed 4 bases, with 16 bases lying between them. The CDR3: CASSWSYSGGETQYF. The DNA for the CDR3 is TGTGCCAGCAGTTGGTCCTACAGCGGTGGAGAGACCCAGTACTTC.

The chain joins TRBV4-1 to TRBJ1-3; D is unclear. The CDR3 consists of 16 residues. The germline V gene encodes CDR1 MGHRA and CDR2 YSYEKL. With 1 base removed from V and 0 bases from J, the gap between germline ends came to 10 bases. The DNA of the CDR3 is TGCGCCAGCAGCCAAGGCCCAGGTCTCTCTGGAAACACCATATATTTT. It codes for CASSQGPGLSGNTIYF.

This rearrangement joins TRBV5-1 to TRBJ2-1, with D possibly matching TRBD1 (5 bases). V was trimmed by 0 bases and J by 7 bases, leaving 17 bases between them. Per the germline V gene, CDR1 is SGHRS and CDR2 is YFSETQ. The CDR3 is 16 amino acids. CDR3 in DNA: TGCGCCAGCAGCTTGGAACAGGTCGGAAGAAAGAATGAGCAGTTCTTC. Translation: CASSLEQVGRKNEQFF.

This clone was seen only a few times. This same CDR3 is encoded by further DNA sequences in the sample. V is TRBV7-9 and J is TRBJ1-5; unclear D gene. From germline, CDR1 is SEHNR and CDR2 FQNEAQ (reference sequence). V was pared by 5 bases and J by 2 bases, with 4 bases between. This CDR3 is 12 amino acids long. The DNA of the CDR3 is TGTGCCAGCAGCCGAGGCAATCAGCCCCAGCATTTT. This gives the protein CASSRGNQPQHF.